This T cell receptor beta chain came from a study of cytomegalovirus exposure and HLA in healthy donors. The PCR employed 60 Vbeta primers together with 13 Jbeta primers. As processed by the authors: There were about 80 million unique TCR beta chains by a later count, and some 12 million of them were shared. TCRdb's copy holds only in-frame clones and misses some; the assay was immunoSEQ multiplex PCR. Clonal size and the V and J genes are those of that table, whereas D and trimming came from the DNA. The sample lists about 130,000 clones; over 70% were seen once. With regard to this clone: Its antigen remains unknown.

At sampling all donors were nominally healthy, likely with unrecorded immune exposures. Germline assignment: CDR1 MDHEN and CDR2 SYDVKM. The ends were cut back, 3 bases at V and 0 bases at J, with 12 bases in the middle. The CDR3 is 16 amino acids. General study points: A later analysis found most CMV-associated TCR beta chains apparently HLA-restricted. In a later analysis, several top co-occurrence clusters appeared linked to parvovirus B19, influenza, CMV and Epstein-Barr virus.

The chain recombines TRBV28 with TRBJ2-4; the D is unclear. The source material was PBMCs. The sequence was obtained from a woman in her 50s in good health and CMV-seronegative. The CDR3 reads CASSFLEPLAKNIQYF. The CDR3 nucleotides are TGTGCCAGCAGTTTCCTCGAACCACTAGCCAAAAACATTCAGTACTTC.